Listed below are T cell receptor beta chains from one sample, sequenced in a study of cytomegalovirus exposure and HLA in healthy donors. The assay was immunoSEQ multiplex PCR, and TCRdb's table has in-frame clones only and misses some. This sample has roughly 100,000 clones, with approximately 11% found just once. The source material was PBMCs. The source is a man aged 35-49 years in good health and CMV-seropositive. The CDR3 runs from the conserved cysteine through the conserved F or W. D genes are given only for firm matches. Some rows have no size entry. The others give once, few or many, or a class for an expanded clone.

CDR3aa: CASSLSPDQPQHF
j_gene: TRBJ1-5
abundance: .
d_gene: .
v_gene: TRBV19

CDR3aa: CASSLNIAGTGSEQYF
j_gene: TRBJ2-7
abundance: .
d_gene: TRBD1
v_gene: TRBV7-9

CDR3aa: CASSPLSGTYQETQYF
j_gene: TRBJ2-5
abundance: .
d_gene: TRBD2
v_gene: TRBV9

CDR3aa: CASGLVLGGNTEAFF
j_gene: TRBJ1-1
abundance: .
d_gene: .
v_gene: TRBV12-5

CDR3aa: CASSERGEAFF
j_gene: TRBJ1-1
abundance: few
d_gene: .
v_gene: TRBV6-1

CDR3aa: CASSRTGRTGNTIYF
j_gene: TRBJ1-3
abundance: few
d_gene: .
v_gene: TRBV7-9

CDR3aa: CASSEFGLQNTEAFF
j_gene: TRBJ1-1
abundance: few
d_gene: .
v_gene: TRBV2

CDR3aa: CAWSSTGGQPQHF
j_gene: TRBJ1-5
abundance: .
d_gene: TRBD1
v_gene: TRBV30

CDR3aa: CASSSGLAGYLNTGELFF
j_gene: TRBJ2-2
abundance: few
d_gene: TRBD2
v_gene: TRBV7-9

CDR3aa: CASSLGQNNEQFF
j_gene: TRBJ2-1
abundance: few
d_gene: .
v_gene: TRBV7-6

CDR3aa: CASSSRLGLATTDTQYF
j_gene: TRBJ2-3
abundance: few
d_gene: .
v_gene: TRBV7-9

CDR3aa: CASSLEGQPNTGELFF
j_gene: TRBJ2-2
abundance: few
d_gene: TRBD1
v_gene: TRBV5-1

CDR3aa: CASKLSGGELFF
j_gene: TRBJ2-2
abundance: few
d_gene: .
v_gene: TRBV27

CDR3aa: CASSVAGWSYEQYF
j_gene: TRBJ2-7
abundance: few
d_gene: TRBD2
v_gene: TRBV6-5

CDR3aa: CASSWTSGSYEQYF
j_gene: TRBJ2-7
abundance: .
d_gene: TRBD2
v_gene: TRBV5-1

CDR3aa: CASSLGPTSGTDTQYF
j_gene: TRBJ2-3
abundance: .
d_gene: TRBD2
v_gene: TRBV6-5

CDR3aa: CASSLGTSGSSGIQETQYF
j_gene: TRBJ2-5
abundance: .
d_gene: TRBD2
v_gene: TRBV4-2

CDR3aa: CASSRGAGETAETQYF
j_gene: TRBJ2-5
abundance: few
d_gene: TRBD2
v_gene: TRBV19

CDR3aa: CASSPGQILNTEAFF
j_gene: TRBJ1-1
abundance: .
d_gene: TRBD1
v_gene: TRBV27

CDR3aa: CASSPFIGGTEAFF
j_gene: TRBJ1-1
abundance: .
d_gene: .
v_gene: TRBV7-2

CDR3aa: CASSLAGATSYGYTF
j_gene: TRBJ1-2
abundance: .
d_gene: .
v_gene: TRBV11-2

CDR3aa: CASSLGTGTRGQETQYF
j_gene: TRBJ2-5
abundance: few
d_gene: TRBD2
v_gene: TRBV5-1

CDR3aa: CASSPPAGLIEAFF
j_gene: TRBJ1-1
abundance: .
d_gene: .
v_gene: TRBV11-2

CDR3aa: CATMDYSYEQYF
j_gene: TRBJ2-7
abundance: few
d_gene: .
v_gene: TRBV19

CDR3aa: CASSLGQGNYEQYF
j_gene: TRBJ2-7
abundance: .
d_gene: .
v_gene: TRBV5-6

CDR3aa: CASSYTGAGLDSNQPQHF
j_gene: TRBJ1-5
abundance: medium-sized
d_gene: TRBD1
v_gene: TRBV5-5

CDR3aa: CANSLVSRGMETQYF
j_gene: TRBJ2-5
abundance: .
d_gene: .
v_gene: TRBV7-6

CDR3aa: CASSDSELAAVNTGELFF
j_gene: TRBJ2-2
abundance: once
d_gene: .
v_gene: TRBV6-4

CDR3aa: CASSPTGPGEKLFF
j_gene: TRBJ1-4
abundance: few
d_gene: .
v_gene: TRBV7-9

CDR3aa: CASSPNDYTYEQYF
j_gene: TRBJ2-7
abundance: few
d_gene: .
v_gene: TRBV18

CDR3aa: CASSYGRDEQYF
j_gene: TRBJ2-7
abundance: .
d_gene: TRBD2
v_gene: TRBV11-2

CDR3aa: CASSAAGGDTEAFF
j_gene: TRBJ1-1
abundance: many
d_gene: .
v_gene: TRBV7-9

CDR3aa: CTWTPLRSTNEQFF
j_gene: TRBJ2-1
abundance: few
d_gene: .
v_gene: TRBV30

CDR3aa: CASSQDIAGARNEQYF
j_gene: TRBJ2-7
abundance: .
d_gene: TRBD2
v_gene: TRBV4-1